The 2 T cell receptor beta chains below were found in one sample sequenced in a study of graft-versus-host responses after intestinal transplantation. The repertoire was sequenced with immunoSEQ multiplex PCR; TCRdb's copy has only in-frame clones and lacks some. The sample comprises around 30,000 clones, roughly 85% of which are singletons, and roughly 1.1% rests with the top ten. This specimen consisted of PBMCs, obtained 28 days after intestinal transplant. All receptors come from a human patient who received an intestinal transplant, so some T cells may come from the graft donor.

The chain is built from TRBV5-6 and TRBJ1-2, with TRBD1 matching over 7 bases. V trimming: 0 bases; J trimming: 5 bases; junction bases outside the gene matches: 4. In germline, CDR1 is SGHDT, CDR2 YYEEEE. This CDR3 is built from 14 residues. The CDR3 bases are TGTGCCAGCAGCTTGGTGGGGGACAGTTATGGCTACACCTTC. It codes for CASSLVGDSYGYTF.

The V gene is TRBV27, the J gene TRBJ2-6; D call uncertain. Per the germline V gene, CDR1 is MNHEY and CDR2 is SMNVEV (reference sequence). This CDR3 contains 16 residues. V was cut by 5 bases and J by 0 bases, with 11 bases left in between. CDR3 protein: CASSPRTGSGANVLTF. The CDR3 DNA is TGTGCCAGCAGTCCTAGAACGGGCTCTGGGGCCAACGTCCTGACTTTC.